These 10 T cell receptor beta chains came from one sample sequenced in a study of T cell responses to AZD1222 COVID-19 vaccine. Assay: immunoSEQ multiplex PCR; the TCRdb copy retains only in-frame clones and omits some. The data contain more than 95,000 clones, roughly 86% of them singletons. The input for sequencing was peripheral blood, taken 28 days after the second dose of the MenACWY control vaccine. The receptors derive from an adult who received the MenACWY meningococcal vaccine as a control.

The chain recombines TRBV6-2 or TRBV6-3 with TRBJ2-5, with no clear D. There are 13 residues in the CDR3. Per germline, CDR1 MNHEY and CDR2 SVGEGT. Deletions cut 0 bases from V and 4 bases from J, with 6 bases between. CDR3 amino acids: CASSYSTGETQYF. In DNA form, the CDR3 reads TGTGCCAGCAGTTACTCGACCGGAGAGACCCAGTACTTC.

This chain connects TRBV5-1 to TRBJ1-6, with a weak D call TRBD1 (6 bases). The CDR3 has 16 amino acids. Germline V gene sequence: CDR1 SGHRS, CDR2 YFSETQ. V lost 3 bases, J lost 9 bases, and 19 bases lay in between. CDR3 in amino acids: CASSSVGGHQTSPLHF. For the CDR3, the DNA is TGCGCCAGCAGCTCGGTCGGGGGACACCAAACTTCACCCCTCCACTTT.

This clone was observed a few times. The V gene is TRBV28, the J gene TRBJ2-3; 7 nucleotides line up with TRBD1. The J segment lost 4 bases and the V segment lost 7 bases, leaving 8 bases of the junction unmatched. Germline V gives CDR1 MDHEN, CDR2 SYDVKM. The CDR3 contains 14 residues. CDR3 DNA: TGTGCCAGCATCAACAGGGGTTCGGCAGATACGCAGTATTTT. It codes for CASINRGSADTQYF. Variable domain in full (rest from reference TRBV28 and TRBJ2-3): DVKVTQSSRYLVKRTGEKVFLECVQDMDHENMFWYRQDPGLGLRLIYFSYDVKMKEKGDIPEGYSVSREKKERFSLILESASTNQTSMYLCASINRGSADTQYFGPGTRLTVL.

The J gene is TRBJ1-1, the V gene TRBV11-3; D is ambiguous. The CDR3 sequence is 13 residues long. Germline-derived CDR1 and CDR2 are SGHNT and YENEEA. V lost 4 bases, J lost 1 base, and 7 bases lay in between. In DNA form, the CDR3 reads TGTGCCAGCAGCTCGAGACCGAACACTGAAGCTTTCTTT. It yields the protein CASSSRPNTEAFF.

V and J are TRBV27 and TRBJ2-3, with D uncertain. The V gene lost 6 bases and the J gene lost 4 bases, with 17 bases spanning the gap. This CDR3 is 15 amino acids long. Germline V gene lookup returns CDR1 MNHEY and CDR2 SMNVEV (reference sequence). The DNA for the CDR3 is TGTGCCAGCAGCCCGTCTTTGGGCCTGGCAGATACGCAGTATTTT. Its translation is CASSPSLGLADTQYF.

This clone was seen a single time. This chain links TRBV3-1 (or the pseudogene TRBV3-2) with TRBJ1-4; 9 bases are a match to TRBD1. The trim removed 9 bases at V and 3 bases at J, leaving 17 bases unmatched. CDR3 length: 18 residues. Germline values: CDR1 LGHDT, CDR2 YNNKEL (reference sequence). The CDR3 loop reads CARADRDRVRQANEKLFF. The CDR3 region has the DNA TGTGCCAGGGCAGACCGGGACAGGGTGAGACAAGCTAATGAAAAACTGTTTTTT.

The table lists this clone with a count of one. The rearrangement joins TRBV23-1 to TRBJ2-7; D possibly corresponds to TRBD1 (6 bases). TRBV23-1 is an ORF; its function is uncertain. V was cut by 0 bases and J by 2 bases, with 11 bases left in between. The CDR3 has 15 amino acids. The CDR3 region is CASSQSGTRTYEQYF. The CDR3 DNA sequence: TGCGCCAGCAGTCAATCTGGGACACGTACCTACGAGCAGTACTTC.

The gene calls are TRBV19 and TRBJ1-5; 7 bases align to TRBD1. The J segment lost 0 bases and the V segment lost 11 bases, leaving 7 bases of the junction unmatched. Germline CDR1 and CDR2: LNHDA and SQIVND (reference sequence). This CDR3 is 14 amino acids long. CDR3 nucleotide sequence: TGTGCCGGATCGGGACAGTATAGCAATCAGCCCCAGCATTTT. This gives the protein CAGSGQYSNQPQHF.

The V gene is TRBV9, the J gene TRBJ2-5; D uncertain. This CDR3 contains 16 residues. V lost 3 bases, J lost 1 base, and 16 bases lay in between. Germline V CDR1 and CDR2: SGDLS, YYNGEE. The CDR3: CASSEGHSNTQETQYF. As DNA, the CDR3 is TGTGCCAGCAGCGAAGGGCACAGCAACACCCAAGAGACCCAGTACTTC.

The chain has TRBV2 and TRBJ2-1, with 8 bases identical to TRBD1. The CDR3 is made up of 15 amino acids. Germline trimming cut 6 bases from V and 9 bases from J; bases unmatched to any gene: 13. CDR1 and CDR2 (germline): SNHLY, FYNNEI. CDR3 coding DNA: TGTGCCAGCAGACCCGACAGGGGCGTAGCTGGTGAGCAGTTCTTC. Protein sequence: CASRPDRGVAGEQFF.